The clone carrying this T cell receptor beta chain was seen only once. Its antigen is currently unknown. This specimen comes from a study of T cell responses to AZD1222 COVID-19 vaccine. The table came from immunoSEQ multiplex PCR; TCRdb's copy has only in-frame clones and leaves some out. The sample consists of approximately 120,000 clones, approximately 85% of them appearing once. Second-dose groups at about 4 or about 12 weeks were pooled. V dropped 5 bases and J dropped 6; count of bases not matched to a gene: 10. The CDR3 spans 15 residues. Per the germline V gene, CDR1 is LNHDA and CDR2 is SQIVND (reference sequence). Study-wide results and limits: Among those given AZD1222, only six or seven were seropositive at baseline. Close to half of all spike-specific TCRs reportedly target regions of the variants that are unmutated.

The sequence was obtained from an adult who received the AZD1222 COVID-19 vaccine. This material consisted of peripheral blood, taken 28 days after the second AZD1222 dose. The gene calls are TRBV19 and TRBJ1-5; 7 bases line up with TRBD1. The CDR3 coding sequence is TGTGCCAGTAGTCTCCCCGCAGGGGGAAGTCAGCCCCAGCATTTT. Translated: CASSLPAGGSQPQHF.